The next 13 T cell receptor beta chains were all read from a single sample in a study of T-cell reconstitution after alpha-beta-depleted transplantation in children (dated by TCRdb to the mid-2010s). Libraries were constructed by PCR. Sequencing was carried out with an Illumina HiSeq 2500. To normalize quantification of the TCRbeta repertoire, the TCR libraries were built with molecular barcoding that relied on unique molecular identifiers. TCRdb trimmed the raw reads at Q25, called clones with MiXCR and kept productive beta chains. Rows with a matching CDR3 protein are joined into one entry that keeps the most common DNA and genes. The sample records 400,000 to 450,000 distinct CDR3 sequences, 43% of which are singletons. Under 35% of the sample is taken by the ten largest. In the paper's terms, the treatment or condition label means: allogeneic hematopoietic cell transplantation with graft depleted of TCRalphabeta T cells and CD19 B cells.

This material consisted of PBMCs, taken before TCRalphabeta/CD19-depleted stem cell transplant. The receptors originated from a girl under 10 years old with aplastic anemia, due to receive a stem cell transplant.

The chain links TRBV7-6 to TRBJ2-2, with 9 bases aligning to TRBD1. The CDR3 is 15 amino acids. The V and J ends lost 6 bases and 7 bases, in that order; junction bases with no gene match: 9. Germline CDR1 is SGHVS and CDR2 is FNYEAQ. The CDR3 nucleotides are TGTGCCAGCAGTCCGGGGACAGGGTTCATCGGGGAGCTGTTTTTT. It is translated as CASSPGTGFIGELFF.

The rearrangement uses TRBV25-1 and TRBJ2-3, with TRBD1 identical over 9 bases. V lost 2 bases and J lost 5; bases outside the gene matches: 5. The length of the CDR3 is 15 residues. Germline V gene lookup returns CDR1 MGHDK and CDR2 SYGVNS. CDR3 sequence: CASSELGTGRDTQYF. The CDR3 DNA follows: TGTGCCAGCAGTGAACTGGGGACAGGGCGAGATACGCAGTATTTT. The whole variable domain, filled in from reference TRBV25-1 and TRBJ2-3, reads EADIYQTPRYLVIGTGKKITLECSQTMGHDKMYWYQQDPGMELHLIHYSYGVNSTEKGDLSSESTVSRIRTEHFPLTLESARPSHTSQYLCASSELGTGRDTQYFGPGTRLTVL.

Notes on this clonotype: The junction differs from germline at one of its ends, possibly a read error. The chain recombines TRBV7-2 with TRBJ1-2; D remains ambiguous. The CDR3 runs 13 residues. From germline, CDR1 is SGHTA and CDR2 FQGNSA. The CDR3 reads CACSLTDLHGYTF. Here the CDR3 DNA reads TGTGCCTGCAGCTTAACAGACCTCCATGGCTACACCTTC.

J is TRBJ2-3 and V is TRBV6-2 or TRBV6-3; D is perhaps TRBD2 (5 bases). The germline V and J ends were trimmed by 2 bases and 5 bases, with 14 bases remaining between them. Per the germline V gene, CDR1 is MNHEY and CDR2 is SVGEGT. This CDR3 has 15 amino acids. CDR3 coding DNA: TGTGCCAGCAGTTACACGGGGAGACGGAAAGATACGCAGTATTTT. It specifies CASSYTGRRKDTQYF.

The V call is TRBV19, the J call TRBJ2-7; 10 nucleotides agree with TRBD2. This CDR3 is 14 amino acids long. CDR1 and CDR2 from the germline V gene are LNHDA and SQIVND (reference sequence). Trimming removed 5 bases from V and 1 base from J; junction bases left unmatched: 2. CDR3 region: CASSYSGRSYEQYF. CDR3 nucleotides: TGTGCCAGTAGTTATAGCGGGAGGTCCTACGAGCAGTACTTC.

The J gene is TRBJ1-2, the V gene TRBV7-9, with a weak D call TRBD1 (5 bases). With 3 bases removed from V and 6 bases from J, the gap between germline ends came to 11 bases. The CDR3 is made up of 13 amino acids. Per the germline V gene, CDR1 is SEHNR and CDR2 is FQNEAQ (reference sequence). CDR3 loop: CASSLGFRDGYTF. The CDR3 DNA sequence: TGTGCCAGCAGCTTGGGATTCAGGGATGGCTACACCTTC.

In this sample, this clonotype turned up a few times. In DNA, the CDR3 is TGTGCCAGCAGTCAAAACATACTAGCGGGGTACAATGAGCAGTTCTTC. This sequence encodes CASSQNILAGYNEQFF. This rearrangement joins TRBV7-9 to TRBJ2-1, with 10 bases lining up with TRBD2. The V gene's germline CDR1 is SEHNR and CDR2 FQNEAQ (reference sequence). The CDR3 runs to 16 residues. With V trimmed by 6 bases and J by 4 bases, 9 bases remained unmatched.

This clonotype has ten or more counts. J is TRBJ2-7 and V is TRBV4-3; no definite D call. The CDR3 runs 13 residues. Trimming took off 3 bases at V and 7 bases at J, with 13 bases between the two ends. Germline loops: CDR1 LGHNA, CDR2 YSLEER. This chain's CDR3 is CASSQGPSREQYF. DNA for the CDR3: TGCGCCAGCAGCCAGGGCCCCTCCCGTGAGCAGTACTTC.

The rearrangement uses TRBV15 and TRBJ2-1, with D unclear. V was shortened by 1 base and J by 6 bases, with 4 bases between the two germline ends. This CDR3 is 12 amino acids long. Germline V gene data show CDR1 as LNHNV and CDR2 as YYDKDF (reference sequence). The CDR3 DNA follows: TGTGCCACCAGCAGAGCTTTCAATGAGCAGTTCTTC. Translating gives CATSRAFNEQFF.

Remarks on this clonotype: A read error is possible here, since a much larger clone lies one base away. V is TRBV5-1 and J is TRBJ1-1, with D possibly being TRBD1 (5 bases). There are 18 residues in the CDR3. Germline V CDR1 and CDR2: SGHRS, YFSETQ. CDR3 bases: TGCGCCAGCAGCTTGTCCTATCTGATGAGGGGAGAGAACACTGAATCTTTCTTT. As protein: CASSLSYLMRGENTESFF.

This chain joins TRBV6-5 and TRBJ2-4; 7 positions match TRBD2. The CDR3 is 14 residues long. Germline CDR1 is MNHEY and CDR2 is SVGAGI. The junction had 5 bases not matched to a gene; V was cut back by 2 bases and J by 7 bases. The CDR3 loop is CASSYGGSANIQYF. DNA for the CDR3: TGTGCCAGCAGTTACGGCGGGAGTGCTAACATTCAGTACTTC.

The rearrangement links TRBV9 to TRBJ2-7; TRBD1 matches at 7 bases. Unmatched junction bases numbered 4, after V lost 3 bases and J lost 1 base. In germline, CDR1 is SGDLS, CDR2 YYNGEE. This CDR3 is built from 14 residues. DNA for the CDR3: TGTGCCAGCAGCGATCCGGGACAGTCCTACGAGCAGTACTTC. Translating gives CASSDPGQSYEQYF.

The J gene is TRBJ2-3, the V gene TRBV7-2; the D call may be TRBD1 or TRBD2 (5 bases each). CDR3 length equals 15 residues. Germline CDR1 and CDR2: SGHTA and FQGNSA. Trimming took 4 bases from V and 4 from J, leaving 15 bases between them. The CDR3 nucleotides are TGTGCCAGCAGCTCAGCCCGGGTGGGGGCAGATACGCAGTATTTT. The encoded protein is CASSSARVGADTQYF.